The 23 T cell receptor beta chains presented below share a single source sample, sequenced in a study of radiation and T cells in renal cell carcinoma. The assay was immunoSEQ multiplex PCR, and TCRdb's table has in-frame clones only and misses some. Of about 77,000 clones listed, less than 90% were seen once; the top ten hold under 2.5%. As to time point: blood 4 weeks post-SBRT, at nephrectomy. Described treatment: 15 Gy SBRT to primary tumor, nephrectomy 4 weeks later. The sequences come from blood, collected from a patient whose treatment included radiotherapy and nephrectomy. These TCRs come from an older woman with renal cell carcinoma.

This sequence joins TRBV9 and TRBJ1-6; TRBD1 might be the D (5 bases). V was trimmed by 0 bases and J by 7 bases, leaving 14 bases between them. CDR3 size: 16 residues. Germline V gene sequence: CDR1 SGDLS, CDR2 YYNGEE. The CDR3 region is CASSVDRAQGNSPLHF. Here the CDR3 DNA reads TGTGCCAGCAGCGTAGATAGAGCGCAGGGAAATTCACCCCTCCACTTT.

This chain joins TRBV27 and TRBJ1-1; D is uncertain. Germline CDR1 reads MNHEY; CDR2 reads SMNVEV (reference sequence). Trimming cost V 4 bases and J 11 bases, with 17 bases left between them. CDR3 length equals 13 residues. The CDR3 protein is CASSSYWAGLAFF. As DNA, the CDR3 is TGTGCCAGCAGTTCATATTGGGCTGGACTGGCTTTCTTT.

The chain couples TRBV6-1 to TRBJ1-1, with 9 bases matching TRBD1. This CDR3 is built from 15 residues. The V and J ends lost 5 bases and 5 bases, in that order; junction bases with no gene match: 9. Germline lookup yields CDR1 MNHNS and CDR2 SASEGT. The chain's CDR3 is CASSPLTGGGTEAFF. In DNA form, the CDR3 reads TGTGCCAGCAGTCCACTGACAGGGGGTGGGACTGAAGCTTTCTTT.

The chain couples TRBV18 to TRBJ2-3; D assignment may be TRBD1 or TRBD2 (5 bases each). CDR3 length: 14 residues. CDR1 and CDR2 (germline): KGHSH, LQKENI. The germline V and J ends were trimmed by 4 bases and 2 bases, with 10 bases remaining between them. CDR3 coding DNA: TGTGCCAGCTCACGTGGGGGACCCACAGATACGCAGTATTTT. Amino acid sequence: CASSRGGPTDTQYF.

The chain carries TRBV18 and TRBJ2-5; the D gene is possibly TRBD2 (5 bases). With 3 bases removed from V and 5 bases from J, the gap between germline ends came to 10 bases. Germline V gene sequence: CDR1 KGHSH, CDR2 LQKENI. There are 13 residues in the CDR3. CDR3 residues: CASSPTRGETQYF. CDR3 sequence (DNA): TGTGCCAGCTCACCGACGAGAGGGGAGACCCAGTACTTC. The complete variable domain, with remaining parts taken from reference TRBV18 and TRBJ2-5, reads NAGVMQNPRHLVRRRGQEARLRCSPMKGHSHVYWYRQLPEEGLKFMVYLQKENIIDESGMPKERFSAEFPKEGPSILRIQQVVRGDSAAYFCASSPTRGETQYFGPGTRLLVL.

The rearrangement links TRBV7-6 to TRBJ2-7, with 7 bases fitting TRBD1. In germline, CDR1 is SGHVS, CDR2 FNYEAQ. The ends lost 6 bases at V and 3 bases at J; junction bases unmatched: 8. This CDR3 is 14 amino acids long. DNA of the CDR3: TGTGCCAGCAGGGCGACGGGACAGAACTACGAGCAGTACTTC. This sequence encodes CASRATGQNYEQYF.

The chain combines TRBV18 with TRBJ2-1; 12 bases map to TRBD2. Trimming cost V 1 base and J 6 bases; bases outside gene matches: 16. CDR1 KGHSH and CDR2 LQKENI come from the germline V gene. The CDR3 extends over 20 amino acids. This CDR3 reads CASSPLPTSGRARGPNEQFF. CDR3 bases: TGTGCCAGCTCACCACTTCCGACTAGCGGGAGAGCTAGGGGACCCAATGAGCAGTTCTTC.

V gene TRBV6-5 combines with J gene TRBJ1-2; tentatively, D is TRBD1 (6 bases). The germline CDR1 and CDR2 sequences are MNHEY and SVGAGI. V gave up 7 bases and J gave up 6 bases, with 15 bases separating them. The length of the CDR3 is 13 residues. CDR3 coding DNA: TGTGCCAGCACCAACCCGGGGACAAATGGCTACACCTTC. This gives the protein CASTNPGTNGYTF.

The chain joins TRBV2 to TRBJ2-7, with 11 bases identical to TRBD2. From germline, CDR1 is SNHLY and CDR2 FYNNEI. The CDR3 has 15 residues. The junction had 3 bases not matched to a gene; V was cut back by 5 bases and J by 0 bases. CDR3 sequence (DNA): TGTGCCAGCAGTCGACTAGCGGGGAGCTCCTACGAGCAGTACTTC. As protein: CASSRLAGSSYEQYF.

The chain uses TRBV27 and TRBJ2-7; D uncertain. Germline values: CDR1 MNHEY, CDR2 SMNVEV (reference sequence). The V end was cut by 4 bases, the J end by 1 base, with 8 bases between. This CDR3 is built from 13 residues. The CDR3 sequence: CASSSWGSYEQYF. CDR3 DNA sequence: TGTGCCAGCAGTTCTTGGGGATCCTACGAGCAGTACTTC.

This clone was seen just once. The chain uses TRBV5-1 and TRBJ2-3, with no clear D. This CDR3 is 14 amino acids long. Germline loops: CDR1 SGHRS, CDR2 YFSETQ. The V gene lost 4 bases and the J gene lost 1 base, with 10 bases spanning the gap. DNA of the CDR3: TGCGCCAGCAGCGCCGGACCCGGCACAGATACGCAGTATTTT. Protein sequence: CASSAGPGTDTQYF.

This clone turned up a few times. This chain connects TRBV28 to TRBJ2-3, with D uncertain. Germline V gene sequence: CDR1 MDHEN, CDR2 SYDVKM. The CDR3 runs 13 residues. V lost 5 bases and J 7 bases, leaving 13 bases between the germline ends. The CDR3 here is CASSNNPAYTQYF. The CDR3, as DNA: TGTGCCAGCAGTAATAATCCGGCGTATACGCAGTATTTT.

This clone was seen just once. The chain is built from TRBV4-1 and TRBJ1-3; tentative D call: TRBD1 (5 bases). Trimming removed 0 bases at V and 2 bases at J, with 11 bases between. There are 16 residues in the CDR3. The V gene's germline CDR1 is MGHRA and CDR2 YSYEKL. This CDR3 is CASSQDIREAGNTIYF. In DNA form, the CDR3 reads TGCGCCAGCAGCCAAGATATCAGGGAAGCTGGAAACACCATATATTTT.

The V gene is TRBV4-1, the J gene TRBJ1-4, with TRBD1 as a possible D gene (6 bases). CDR1 is MGHRA and CDR2 is YSYEKL in the germline V gene. Trimming stripped 1 base from V and 7 bases from J, with 16 bases between. The CDR3 has 16 amino acids. Here the CDR3 DNA reads TGCGCCAGCAGCCAAGTTCCAGTAGGGGGAGGTGAAAAACTGTTTTTT. It is translated as CASSQVPVGGGEKLFF.

This clone has just a few counts. The chain employs TRBV10-1 and TRBJ1-1; possibly TRBD1 for D (5 bases). Germline V lookup: CDR1 WNHNN, CDR2 SYGVQD (reference sequence). The CDR3 sequence is 13 residues long. V gave up 2 bases and J gave up 1 base, with 5 bases separating them. The CDR3 reads CASSEDRNTEAFF. The CDR3 nucleotides are TGCGCCAGCAGTGAGGACAGGAACACTGAAGCTTTCTTT.

The rearrangement links TRBV11-3 to TRBJ2-1; possible D gene TRBD1, 5 bases. CDR1 is SGHNT, CDR2 YENEEA, per germline. CDR3 size: 16 residues. The V end was cut by 0 bases, the J end by 5 bases, with 14 bases between. The CDR3 spells CASSLDSGLSHNEQFF. For the CDR3, the DNA is TGTGCCAGCAGCTTAGATTCAGGGCTTTCTCACAATGAGCAGTTCTTC.

The genes are TRBV6-6 and TRBJ1-4, with D possibly being TRBD1 (5 bases). Looked up from germline, CDR1 is MNHNY and CDR2 is SVGAGI (reference sequence). CDR3 length: 16 residues. The germline V and J ends were trimmed by 5 bases and 0 bases, with 13 bases remaining between them. This CDR3 reads CASSQATGATNEKLFF. DNA for the CDR3: TGTGCCAGCAGTCAGGCTACAGGCGCAACTAATGAAAAACTGTTTTTT.

J is TRBJ2-5 and V is TRBV5-1; 10 nucleotides align to TRBD2. The CDR3 runs 16 residues. V trimming: 4 bases; J trimming: 1 base; junction bases outside the gene matches: 7. From germline, CDR1 is SGHRS and CDR2 YFSETQ. For the CDR3, the DNA is TGCGCCAGCAGCCGGCGCCTAGCGGGAGTCCAAGAGACCCAGTACTTC. Amino acid sequence: CASSRRLAGVQETQYF.

This clone has a single count. V is TRBV7-9 and J is TRBJ1-1; D unclear. The CDR3 has 13 amino acids. Germline CDR1 is SEHNR and CDR2 is FQNEAQ (reference sequence). Trimming shortened V by 5 bases and J by 4 bases, and 11 bases separated the two germline ends. CDR3 amino acids: CASSLSRATEAFF. For the CDR3, the DNA is TGTGCCAGCAGCCTCTCGAGGGCCACTGAAGCTTTCTTT.

The chain couples TRBV13 to TRBJ2-4, with no clear D. Germline V gene lookup returns CDR1 PRHDT and CDR2 FYEKMQ (reference sequence). The CDR3 is 13 amino acids. V was trimmed by 4 bases and J by 10 bases, leaving 14 bases between them. The chain's CDR3 is CASSSTRVEIQYF. The CDR3 coding sequence is TGTGCCAGCAGCTCAACCCGTGTTGAAATTCAGTACTTC. The variable domain in full, completed from reference TRBV13 and TRBJ2-4, reads AAGVIQSPRHLIKEKRETATLKCYPIPRHDTVYWYQQGPGQDPQFLISFYEKMQSDKGSIPDRFSAQQFSDYHSELNMSSLELGDSALYFCASSSTRVEIQYFGAGTRLSVL.

The chain employs TRBV2 and TRBJ2-1; 12 bases are a match to TRBD2. Unmatched junction bases numbered 4, after V lost 6 bases and J lost 4 bases. Germline CDR1 SNHLY, CDR2 FYNNEI. The CDR3 extends over 15 amino acids. DNA for the CDR3: TGTGCCAGCAGCGCGACTAGCGGGGGATACAATGAGCAGTTCTTC. It specifies CASSATSGGYNEQFF.

This clone occurred once. V is TRBV5-5 and J is TRBJ1-5; D is unclear. Trimming removed 6 bases at V and 2 bases at J, with 12 bases between. The CDR3 is made up of 14 amino acids. Germline-derived CDR1 and CDR2 are SGHKS and YYEKEE (reference sequence). The CDR3 spells CASTSLTGNQPQHF. CDR3 in DNA: TGTGCCAGCACCTCCTTAACAGGCAATCAGCCCCAGCATTTT.

The J gene is TRBJ2-7, the V gene TRBV7-3, with 12 bases aligning to TRBD2. CDR1 SGHTA and CDR2 FQGTGA come from the germline V gene. This CDR3 is built from 14 residues. Germline trimming cut 6 bases from V and 2 bases from J; bases unmatched to any gene: 2. In nucleotides, the CDR3 is TGTGCCAGCAGTCGGACTAGCGGGACCTACGAGCAGTACTTC. It specifies CASSRTSGTYEQYF.